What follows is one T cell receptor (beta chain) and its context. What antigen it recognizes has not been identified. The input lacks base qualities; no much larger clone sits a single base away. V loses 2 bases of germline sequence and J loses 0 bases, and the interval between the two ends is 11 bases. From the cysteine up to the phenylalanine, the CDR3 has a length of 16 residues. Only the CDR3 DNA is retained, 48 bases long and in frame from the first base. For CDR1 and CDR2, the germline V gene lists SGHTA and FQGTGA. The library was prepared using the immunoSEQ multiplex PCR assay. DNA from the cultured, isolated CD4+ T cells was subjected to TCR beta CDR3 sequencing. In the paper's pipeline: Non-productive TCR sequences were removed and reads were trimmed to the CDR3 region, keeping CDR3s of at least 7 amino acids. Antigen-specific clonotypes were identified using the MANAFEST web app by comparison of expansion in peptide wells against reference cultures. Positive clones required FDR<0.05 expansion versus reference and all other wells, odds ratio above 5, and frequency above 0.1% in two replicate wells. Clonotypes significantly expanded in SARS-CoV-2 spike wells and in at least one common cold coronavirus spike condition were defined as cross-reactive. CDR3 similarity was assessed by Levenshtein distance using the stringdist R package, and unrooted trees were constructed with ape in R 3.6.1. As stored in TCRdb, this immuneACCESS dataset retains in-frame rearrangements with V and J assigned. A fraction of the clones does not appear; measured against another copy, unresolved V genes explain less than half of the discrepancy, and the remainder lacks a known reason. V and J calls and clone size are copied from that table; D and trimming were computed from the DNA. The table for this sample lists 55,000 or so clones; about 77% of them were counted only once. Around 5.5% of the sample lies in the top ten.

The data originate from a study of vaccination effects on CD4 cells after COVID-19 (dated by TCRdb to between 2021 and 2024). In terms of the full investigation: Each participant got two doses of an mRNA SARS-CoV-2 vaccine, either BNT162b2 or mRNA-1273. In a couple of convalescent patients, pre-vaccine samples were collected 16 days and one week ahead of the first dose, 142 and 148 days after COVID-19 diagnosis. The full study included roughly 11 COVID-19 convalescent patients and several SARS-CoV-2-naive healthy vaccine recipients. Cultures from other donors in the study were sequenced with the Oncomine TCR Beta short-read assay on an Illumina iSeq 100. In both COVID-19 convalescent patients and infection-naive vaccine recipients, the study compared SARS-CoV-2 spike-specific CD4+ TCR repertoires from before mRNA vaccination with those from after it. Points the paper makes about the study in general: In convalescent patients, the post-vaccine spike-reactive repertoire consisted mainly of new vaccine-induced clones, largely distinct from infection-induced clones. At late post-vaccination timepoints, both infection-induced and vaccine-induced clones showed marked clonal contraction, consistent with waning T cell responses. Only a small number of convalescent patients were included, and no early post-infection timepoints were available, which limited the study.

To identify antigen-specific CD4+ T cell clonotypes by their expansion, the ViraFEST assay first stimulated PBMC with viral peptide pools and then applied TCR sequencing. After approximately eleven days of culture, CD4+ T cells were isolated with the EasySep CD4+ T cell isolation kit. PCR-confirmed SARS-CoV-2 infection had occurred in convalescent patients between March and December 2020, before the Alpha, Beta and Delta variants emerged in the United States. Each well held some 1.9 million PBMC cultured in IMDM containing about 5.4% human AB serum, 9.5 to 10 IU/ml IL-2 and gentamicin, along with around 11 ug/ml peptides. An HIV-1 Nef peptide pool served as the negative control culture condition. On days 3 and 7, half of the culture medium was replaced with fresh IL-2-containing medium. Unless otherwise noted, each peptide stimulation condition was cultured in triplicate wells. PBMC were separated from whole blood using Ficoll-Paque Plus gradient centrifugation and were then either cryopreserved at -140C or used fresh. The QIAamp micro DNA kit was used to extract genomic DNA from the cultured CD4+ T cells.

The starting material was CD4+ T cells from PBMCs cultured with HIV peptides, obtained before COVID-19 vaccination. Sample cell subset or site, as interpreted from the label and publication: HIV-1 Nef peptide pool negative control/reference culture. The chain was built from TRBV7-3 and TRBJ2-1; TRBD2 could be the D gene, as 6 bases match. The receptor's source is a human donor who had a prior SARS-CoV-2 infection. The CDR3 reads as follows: CASSLFGGSSYNEQFF. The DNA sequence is TGTGCCAGCAGCTTATTCGGGGGAAGCTCCTACAATGAGCAGTTCTTC.